The TCR beta chain described here comes from a study of technical replicates of blood from several donors. Only in-frame clones appear in the TCRdb table, and some are missing; sequencing was by immunoSEQ multiplex PCR. The repertoire holds 65,000 to 95,000 clones, with approximately 94% as singletons. The clonotype was recovered from a human donor in good health. Sequenced: T cells isolated from PBMCs.

The CDR3 coding sequence is TGTGCCACCGGGACAGGGGGCAACTATGGCTACACCTTC. Translated: CATGTGGNYGYTF. The chain has TRBV7-3 and TRBJ1-2; the match to TRBD1 covers 12 bases. The CDR3 consists of 13 residues. J was trimmed by 2 bases and V by 10 bases; bases with no gene match: 2. CDR1 and CDR2 from the germline V gene are SGHTA and FQGTGA.